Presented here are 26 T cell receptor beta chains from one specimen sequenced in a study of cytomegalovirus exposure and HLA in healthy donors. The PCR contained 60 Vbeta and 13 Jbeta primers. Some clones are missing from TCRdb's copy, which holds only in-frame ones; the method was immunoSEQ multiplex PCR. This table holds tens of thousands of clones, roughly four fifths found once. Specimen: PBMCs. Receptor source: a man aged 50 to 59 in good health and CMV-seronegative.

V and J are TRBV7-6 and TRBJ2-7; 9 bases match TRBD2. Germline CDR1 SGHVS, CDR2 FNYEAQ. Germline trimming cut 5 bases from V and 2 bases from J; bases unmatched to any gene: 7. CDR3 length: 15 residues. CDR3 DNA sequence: TGTGCCAGCAGCGTCCTAGCGGGGTCAACCTACGAGCAGTACTTC. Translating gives CASSVLAGSTYEQYF. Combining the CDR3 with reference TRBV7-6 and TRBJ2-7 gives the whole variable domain GAGVSQSPRYKVTKRGQDVALRCDPISGHVSLYWYRQALGQGPEFLTYFNYEAQQDKSGLPNDRFSAERPEGSISTLTIQRTEQRDSAMYRCASSVLAGSTYEQYFGPGTRLTVT.

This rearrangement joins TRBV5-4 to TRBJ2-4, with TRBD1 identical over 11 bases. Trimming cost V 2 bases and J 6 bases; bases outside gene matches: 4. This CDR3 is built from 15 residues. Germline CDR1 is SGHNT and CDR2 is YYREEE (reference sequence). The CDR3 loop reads CASSFGQGAPNIQYF. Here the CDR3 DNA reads TGTGCCAGCAGCTTTGGACAGGGGGCGCCAAACATTCAGTACTTC.

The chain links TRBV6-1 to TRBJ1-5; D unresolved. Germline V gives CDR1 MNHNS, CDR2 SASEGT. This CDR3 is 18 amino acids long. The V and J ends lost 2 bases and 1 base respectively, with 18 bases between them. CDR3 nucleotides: TGTGCCAGCAGTGAATGGTACGTCGAGAACAGAAGCAATCAGCCCCAGCATTTT. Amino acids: CASSEWYVENRSNQPQHF.

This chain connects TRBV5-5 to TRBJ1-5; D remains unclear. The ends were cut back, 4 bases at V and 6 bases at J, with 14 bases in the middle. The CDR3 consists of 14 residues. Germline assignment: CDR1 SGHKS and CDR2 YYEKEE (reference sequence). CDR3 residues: CASSAREFSQPQHF. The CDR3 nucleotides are TGTGCCAGCAGCGCCCGGGAGTTCAGTCAGCCCCAGCATTTT.

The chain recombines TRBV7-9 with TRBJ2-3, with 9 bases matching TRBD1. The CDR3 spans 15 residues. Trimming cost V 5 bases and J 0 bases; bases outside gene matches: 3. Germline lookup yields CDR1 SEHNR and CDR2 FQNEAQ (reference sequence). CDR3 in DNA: TGTGCCAGCAGCCAAGACAGGGGGAGCACAGATACGCAGTATTTT. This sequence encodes CASSQDRGSTDTQYF.

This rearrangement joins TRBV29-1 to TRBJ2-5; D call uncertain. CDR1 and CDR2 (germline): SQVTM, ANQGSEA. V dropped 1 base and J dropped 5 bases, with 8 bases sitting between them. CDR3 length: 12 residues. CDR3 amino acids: CSVEGYWETQYF. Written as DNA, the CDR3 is TGCAGCGTTGAAGGGTACTGGGAGACCCAGTACTTC.

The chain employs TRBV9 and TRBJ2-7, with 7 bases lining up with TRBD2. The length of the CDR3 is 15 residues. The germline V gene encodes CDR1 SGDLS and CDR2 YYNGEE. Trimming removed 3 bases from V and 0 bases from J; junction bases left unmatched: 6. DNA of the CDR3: TGTGCCAGCAGCGGGGGGGGGACGAGCTCCTACGAGCAGTACTTC. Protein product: CASSGGGTSSYEQYF.

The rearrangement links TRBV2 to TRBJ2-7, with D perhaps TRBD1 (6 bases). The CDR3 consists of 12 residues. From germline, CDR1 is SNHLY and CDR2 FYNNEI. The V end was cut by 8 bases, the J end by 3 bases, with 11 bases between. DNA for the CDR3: TGTGCCAGCCGGGACAACGTCTACGAGCAGTACTTC. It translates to CASRDNVYEQYF.

The CDR3 is CASSGQGNYQPQHF. The CDR3 DNA reads as TGTGCCAGTAGCGGACAGGGGAATTATCAGCCCCAGCATTTT. This chain links TRBV19 with TRBJ1-5; 9 bases align to TRBD1. Trimming removed 6 bases from V and 5 bases from J; junction bases left unmatched: 5. The CDR3 is made up of 14 amino acids. CDR1 and CDR2 from the germline V gene are LNHDA and SQIVND (reference sequence).

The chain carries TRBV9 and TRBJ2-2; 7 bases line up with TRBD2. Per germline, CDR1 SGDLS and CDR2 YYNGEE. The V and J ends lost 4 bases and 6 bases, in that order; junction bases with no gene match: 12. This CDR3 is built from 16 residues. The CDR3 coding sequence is TGTGCCAGCAGCCCAACGGGGCAGGGAGGGTCCGGGGAGCTGTTTTTT. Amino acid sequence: CASSPTGQGGSGELFF.

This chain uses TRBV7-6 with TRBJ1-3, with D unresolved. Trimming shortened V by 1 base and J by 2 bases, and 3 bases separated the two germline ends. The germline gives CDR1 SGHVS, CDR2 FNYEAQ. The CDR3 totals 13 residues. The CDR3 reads CASSLDTGNTIYF. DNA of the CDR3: TGTGCCAGCAGCTTAGATACTGGAAACACCATATATTTT. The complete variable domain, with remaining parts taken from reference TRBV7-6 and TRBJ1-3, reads GAGVSQSPRYKVTKRGQDVALRCDPISGHVSLYWYRQALGQGPEFLTYFNYEAQQDKSGLPNDRFSAERPEGSISTLTIQRTEQRDSAMYRCASSLDTGNTIYFGEGSWLTVV.

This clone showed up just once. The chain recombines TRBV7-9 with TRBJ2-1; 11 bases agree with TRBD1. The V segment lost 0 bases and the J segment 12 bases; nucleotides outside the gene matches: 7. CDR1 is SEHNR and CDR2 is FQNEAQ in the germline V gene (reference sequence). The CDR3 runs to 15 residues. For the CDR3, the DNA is TGTGCCAGCAGCTTAGCCGGGACAGGGGGTTTTGGGCAGTTCTTC. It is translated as CASSLAGTGGFGQFF.

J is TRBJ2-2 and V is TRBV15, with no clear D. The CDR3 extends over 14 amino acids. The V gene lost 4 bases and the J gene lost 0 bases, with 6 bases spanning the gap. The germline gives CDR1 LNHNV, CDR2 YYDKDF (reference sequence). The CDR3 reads CATSTTSNTGELFF. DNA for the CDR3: TGTGCCACCAGCACCACTTCGAACACCGGGGAGCTGTTTTTT.

CDR3 protein: CASSFEANTEAFF. DNA of the CDR3: TGTGCCAGCAGCTTCGAAGCGAACACTGAAGCTTTCTTT. This chain uses TRBV11-2 with TRBJ1-1; D gene ambiguous. Germline V gene sequence: CDR1 SGHAT, CDR2 FQNNGV. V gave up 3 bases and J gave up 1 base, with 6 bases separating them. The CDR3 covers 13 residues.

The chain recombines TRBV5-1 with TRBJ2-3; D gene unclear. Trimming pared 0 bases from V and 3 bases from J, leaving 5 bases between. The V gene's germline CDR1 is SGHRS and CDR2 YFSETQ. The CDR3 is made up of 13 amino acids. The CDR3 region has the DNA TGCGCCAGCAGCTTGGCAGTAACAGATACGCAGTATTTT. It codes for CASSLAVTDTQYF.

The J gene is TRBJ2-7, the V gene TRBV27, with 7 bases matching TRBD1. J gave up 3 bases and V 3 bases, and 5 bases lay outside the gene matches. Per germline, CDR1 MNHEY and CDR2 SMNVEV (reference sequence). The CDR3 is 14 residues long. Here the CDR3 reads CASSFEAGGYEQYF. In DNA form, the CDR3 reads TGTGCCAGCAGTTTCGAGGCAGGGGGCTACGAGCAGTACTTC.

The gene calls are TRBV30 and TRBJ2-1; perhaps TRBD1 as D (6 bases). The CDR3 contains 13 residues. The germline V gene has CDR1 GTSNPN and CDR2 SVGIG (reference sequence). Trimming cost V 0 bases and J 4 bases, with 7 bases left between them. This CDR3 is CAWSVQGYNEQFF. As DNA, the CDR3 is TGTGCCTGGAGTGTACAGGGTTACAATGAGCAGTTCTTC.

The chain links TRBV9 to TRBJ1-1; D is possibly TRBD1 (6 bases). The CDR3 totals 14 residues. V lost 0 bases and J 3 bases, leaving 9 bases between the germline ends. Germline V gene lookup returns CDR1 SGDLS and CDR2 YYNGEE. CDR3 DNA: TGTGCCAGCAGCGTAGAGGGGGGGTACACTGAAGCTTTCTTT. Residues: CASSVEGGYTEAFF.

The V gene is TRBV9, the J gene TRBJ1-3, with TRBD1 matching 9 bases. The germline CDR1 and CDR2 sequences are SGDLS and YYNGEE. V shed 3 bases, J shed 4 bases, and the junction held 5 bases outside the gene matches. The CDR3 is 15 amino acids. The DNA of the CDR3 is TGTGCCAGCAGCGCACAGGGGGCGCGGGGAAACACCATATATTTT. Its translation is CASSAQGARGNTIYF. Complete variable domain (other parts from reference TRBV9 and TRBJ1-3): DSGVTQTPKHLITATGQRVTLRCSPRSGDLSVYWYQQSLDQGLQFLIQYYNGEERAKGNILERFSAQQFPDLHSELNLSSLELGDSALYFCASSAQGARGNTIYFGEGSWLTVV.

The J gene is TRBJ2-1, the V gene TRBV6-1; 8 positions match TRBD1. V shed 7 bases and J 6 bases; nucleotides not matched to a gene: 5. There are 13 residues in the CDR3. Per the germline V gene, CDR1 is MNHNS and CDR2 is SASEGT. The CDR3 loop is CASTQGAFNEQFF. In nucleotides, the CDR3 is TGTGCCAGCACTCAGGGGGCCTTCAATGAGCAGTTCTTC.

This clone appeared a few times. The CDR3 protein is CASSEGRGGGETQYF. The CDR3 DNA reads as TGTGCCAGCAGTGAAGGGCGGGGAGGTGGAGAGACCCAGTACTTC. J is TRBJ2-5 and V is TRBV2, with D possibly matching TRBD2 (6 bases). CDR1 SNHLY and CDR2 FYNNEI come from the germline V gene. The CDR3 has 15 residues. Trimming removed 1 base from V and 4 bases from J, with 13 bases in between.

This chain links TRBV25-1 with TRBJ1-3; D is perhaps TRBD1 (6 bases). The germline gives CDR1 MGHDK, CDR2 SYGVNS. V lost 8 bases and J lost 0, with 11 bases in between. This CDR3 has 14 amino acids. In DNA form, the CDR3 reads TGTGCCAGCGGGGACAACCGCTCTGGAAACACCATATATTTT. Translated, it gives CASGDNRSGNTIYF.

CDR3: CASSRISGGANEQYF. The CDR3 DNA is TGTGCCAGCAGCCGTATTAGCGGGGGGGCCAACGAGCAGTACTTC. The V and J genes are TRBV7-2 and TRBJ2-7; 11 bases align to TRBD2. Germline-derived CDR1 and CDR2 are SGHTA and FQGNSA. After removal of 5 bases from V and 5 bases from J, the junction contained 8 bases not matched to a gene. The CDR3 runs 15 residues.

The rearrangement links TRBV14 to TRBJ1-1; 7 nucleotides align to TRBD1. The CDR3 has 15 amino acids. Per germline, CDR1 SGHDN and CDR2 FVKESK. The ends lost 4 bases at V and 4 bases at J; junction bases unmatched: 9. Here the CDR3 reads CASSRQGLSGTEAFF. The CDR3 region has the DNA TGTGCCAGCAGCCGACAGGGCTTGTCAGGCACTGAAGCTTTCTTT. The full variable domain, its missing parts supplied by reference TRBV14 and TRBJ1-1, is EAGVTQFPSHSVIEKGQTVTLRCDPISGHDNLYWYRRVMGKEIKFLLHFVKESKQDESGMPNNRFLAERTGGTYSTLKVQPAELEDSGVYFCASSRQGLSGTEAFFGQGTRLTVV.

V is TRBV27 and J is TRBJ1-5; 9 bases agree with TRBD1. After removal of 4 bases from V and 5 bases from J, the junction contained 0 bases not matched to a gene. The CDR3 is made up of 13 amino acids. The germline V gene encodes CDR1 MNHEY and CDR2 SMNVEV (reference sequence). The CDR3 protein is CASSWTGDQPQHF. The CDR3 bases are TGTGCCAGCAGTTGGACAGGGGATCAGCCCCAGCATTTT.

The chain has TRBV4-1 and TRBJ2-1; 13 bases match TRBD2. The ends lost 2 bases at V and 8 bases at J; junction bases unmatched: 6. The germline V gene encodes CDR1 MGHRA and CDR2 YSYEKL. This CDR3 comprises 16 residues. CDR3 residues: CASSQLGLAGSDEQFF. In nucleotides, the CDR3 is TGCGCCAGCAGCCAATTGGGACTAGCGGGGAGCGATGAGCAGTTCTTC.